This record covers a single T cell receptor beta chain. What it binds is unknown. The source of the sample is a study of post-analysis software for immune sequencing data. Study-wide results and limits: Patients had higher frequencies than controls of four to six TRBV segments, including TRBV5-6, TRBV5-1 and TRBV20-1.

Unique molecular identifiers were present in the TCR beta cDNA libraries. TCRdb redid the calling of the PCR reads with MiXCR, one entry per CDR3 protein. The sample shows about 560,000 distinct CDR3 sequences, 44% of them seen only once. This CDR3 contains 13 residues. Per germline, CDR1 MDHEN and CDR2 SYDVKM. With 8 bases removed from V and 5 bases from J, the gap between germline ends came to 15 bases. The chain carries TRBV28 and TRBJ1-2, with D unclear. What was sequenced was blood. This TCR derives from a girl aged 5-17 years with multiple sclerosis. CDR3 sequence reads: CASLRGRAYGYTF. The DNA of the CDR3 is TGTGCCAGCCTCCGGGGAAGGGCGTATGGCTACACCTTC.